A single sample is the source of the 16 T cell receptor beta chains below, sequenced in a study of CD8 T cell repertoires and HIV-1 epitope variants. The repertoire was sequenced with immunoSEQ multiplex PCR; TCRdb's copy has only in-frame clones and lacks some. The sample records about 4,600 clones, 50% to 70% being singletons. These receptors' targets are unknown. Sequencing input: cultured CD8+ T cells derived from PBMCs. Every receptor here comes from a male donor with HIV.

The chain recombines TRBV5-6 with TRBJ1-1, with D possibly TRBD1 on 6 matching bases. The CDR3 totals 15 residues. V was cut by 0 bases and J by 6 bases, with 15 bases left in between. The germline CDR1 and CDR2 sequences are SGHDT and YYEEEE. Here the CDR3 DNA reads TGTGCCAGCAGCTTGGAGACAGGTAGTTCTCCTGAAGCTTTCTTT. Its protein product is CASSLETGSSPEAFF.

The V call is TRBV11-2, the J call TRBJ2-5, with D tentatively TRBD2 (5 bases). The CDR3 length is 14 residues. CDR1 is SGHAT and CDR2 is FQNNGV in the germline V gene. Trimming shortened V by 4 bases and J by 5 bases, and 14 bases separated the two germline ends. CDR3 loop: CASSSYYGEETQYF. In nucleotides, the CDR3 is TGTGCCAGCAGCTCGTACTACGGGGAGGAGACCCAGTACTTC.

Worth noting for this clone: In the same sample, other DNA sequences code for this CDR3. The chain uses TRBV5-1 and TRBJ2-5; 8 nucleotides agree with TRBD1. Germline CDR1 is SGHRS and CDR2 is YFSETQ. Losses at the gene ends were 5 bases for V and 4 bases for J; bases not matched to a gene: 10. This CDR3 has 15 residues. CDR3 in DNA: TGCGCCAGCAGTTCACTCCCGACAGGGGTAGAGACCCAGTACTTC. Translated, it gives CASSSLPTGVETQYF.

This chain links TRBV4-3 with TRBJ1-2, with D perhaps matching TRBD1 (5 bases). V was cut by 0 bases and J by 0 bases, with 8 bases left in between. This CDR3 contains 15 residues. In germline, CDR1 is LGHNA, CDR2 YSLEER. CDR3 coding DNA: TGCGCCAGCAGCCAAGAGGGGGGTCCTAACTATGGCTACACCTTC. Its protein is CASSQEGGPNYGYTF.

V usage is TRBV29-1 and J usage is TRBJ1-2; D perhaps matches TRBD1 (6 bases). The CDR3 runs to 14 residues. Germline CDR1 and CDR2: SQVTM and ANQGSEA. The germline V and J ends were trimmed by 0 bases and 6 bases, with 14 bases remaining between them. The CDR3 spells CSVEDMGGVDGYTF. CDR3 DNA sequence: TGCAGCGTTGAAGATATGGGGGGCGTGGATGGCTACACCTTC.

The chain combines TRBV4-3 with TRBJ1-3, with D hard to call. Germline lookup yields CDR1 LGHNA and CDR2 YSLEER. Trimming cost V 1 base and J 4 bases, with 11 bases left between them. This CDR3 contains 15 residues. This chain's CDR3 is CASSQAWSGGNTIYF. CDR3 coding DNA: TGCGCCAGCAGCCAAGCCTGGTCCGGCGGAAACACCATATATTTT.

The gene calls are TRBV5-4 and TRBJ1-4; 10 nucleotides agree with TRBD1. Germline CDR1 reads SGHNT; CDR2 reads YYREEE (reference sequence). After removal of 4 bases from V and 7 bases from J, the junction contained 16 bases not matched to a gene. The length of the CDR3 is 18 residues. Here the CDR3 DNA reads TGTGCCAGCAGCGCGACATCGGGACAGGGGATTCCGGGTGAAAAACTGTTTTTT. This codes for CASSATSGQGIPGEKLFF.

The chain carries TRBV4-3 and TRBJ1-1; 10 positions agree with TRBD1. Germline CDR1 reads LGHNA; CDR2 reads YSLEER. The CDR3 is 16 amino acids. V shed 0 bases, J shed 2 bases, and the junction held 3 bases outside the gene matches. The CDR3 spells CASSQDGTGANTEAFF. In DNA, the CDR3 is TGCGCCAGCAGCCAAGATGGGACAGGGGCAAACACTGAAGCTTTCTTT.

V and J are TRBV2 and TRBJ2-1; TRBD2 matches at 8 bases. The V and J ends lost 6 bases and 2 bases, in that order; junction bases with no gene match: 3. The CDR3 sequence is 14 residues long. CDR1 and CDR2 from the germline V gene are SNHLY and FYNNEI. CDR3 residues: CASRQGLAYNEQFF. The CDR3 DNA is TGTGCCAGCAGGCAGGGACTAGCCTACAATGAGCAGTTCTTC.

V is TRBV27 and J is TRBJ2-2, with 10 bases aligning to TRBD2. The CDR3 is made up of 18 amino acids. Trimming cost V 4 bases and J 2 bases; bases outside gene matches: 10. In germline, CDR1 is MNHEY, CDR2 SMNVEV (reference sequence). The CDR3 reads CASSSTTTSGNNTGELFF. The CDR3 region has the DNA TGTGCCAGCAGTTCAACGACAACTAGCGGGAACAACACCGGGGAGCTGTTTTTT.

CDR3 nucleotide sequence: TGTGCCAGCAGTGACTCACTAGCGGGACCAGATACGCAGTATTTT. It yields the protein CASSDSLAGPDTQYF. This rearrangement joins TRBV6-4 to TRBJ2-3; the match to TRBD2 covers 10 bases. The CDR3 is 15 residues long. The junction had 1 base not matched to a gene; V was cut back by 0 bases and J by 4 bases. The germline gives CDR1 MRHNA, CDR2 SNTAGT.

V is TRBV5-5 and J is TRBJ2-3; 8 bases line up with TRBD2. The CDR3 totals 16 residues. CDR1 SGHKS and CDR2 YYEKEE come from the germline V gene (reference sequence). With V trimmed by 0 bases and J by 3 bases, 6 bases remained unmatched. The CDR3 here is CASSLGSSGSTDTQYF. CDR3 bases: TGTGCCAGCAGCTTGGGTTCGAGCGGGAGTACAGATACGCAGTATTTT.

The chain's CDR3 is CASSYGRLEYSDTGELFF. CDR3 bases: TGTGCCAGCAGCTATGGGAGGCTAGAATATAGCGACACCGGGGAGCTGTTTTTT. The chain has TRBV5-6 and TRBJ2-2; the D gene is possibly TRBD2 (6 bases). The V and J ends lost 3 bases and 3 bases respectively, with 21 bases between them. There are 18 residues in the CDR3. CDR1 and CDR2 (germline): SGHDT, YYEEEE.

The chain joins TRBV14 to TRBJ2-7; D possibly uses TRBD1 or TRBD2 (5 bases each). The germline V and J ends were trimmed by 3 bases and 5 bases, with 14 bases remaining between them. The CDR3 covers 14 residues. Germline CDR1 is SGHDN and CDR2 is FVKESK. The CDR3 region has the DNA TGTGCCAGCAGCCAGGGGGACGATCTCCACGAGCAGTACTTC. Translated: CASSQGDDLHEQYF.

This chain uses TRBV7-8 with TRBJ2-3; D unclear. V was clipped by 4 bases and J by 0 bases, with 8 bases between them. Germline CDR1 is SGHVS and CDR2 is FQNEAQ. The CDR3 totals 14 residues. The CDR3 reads CASSSLGSTDTQYF. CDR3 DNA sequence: TGTGCCAGCAGCTCCCTTGGCAGCACAGATACGCAGTATTTT.

The DNA for the CDR3 is TGTGCCAGTAGTATTTGGCAGGGAACGGGCAATGAGCAGTTCTTC. This sequence encodes CASSIWQGTGNEQFF. This chain links TRBV19 with TRBJ2-1, with D maybe TRBD1 (5 bases). The CDR3 is 15 amino acids. From germline, CDR1 is LNHDA and CDR2 SQIVND (reference sequence). V was cut by 3 bases and J by 6 bases, with 15 bases left in between. Drawing the rest from reference TRBV19 and TRBJ2-1, the complete variable domain is DGGITQSPKYLFRKEGQNVTLSCEQNLNHDAMYWYRQDPGQGLRLIYYSQIVNDFQKGDIAEGYSVSREKKESFPLTVTSAQKNPTAFYLCASSIWQGTGNEQFFGPGTRLTVL.